The rows below give T cell receptor beta chains drawn from one sample of a study of multiple sclerosis patients with progressive multifocal leukoencephalopathy. TCRdb's copy holds only in-frame clones and misses some; the assay was immunoSEQ multiplex PCR. The table records about 28,000 clones, 70% to 90% of them present only once. Sequencing input: PBMCs. These receptors were obtained from a human donor with multiple sclerosis. Both conserved end residues are part of each CDR3. A D gene is named only where the DNA matches it firmly. A clone size is listed for some rows: how often the clone was seen (once, few, many), or a class if it is expanded.

D: -; J: TRBJ1-1; V: TRBV7-3; size: -; DNA: TGTGCCAGCAGCTTACGCCCCGCCCCCGGGGTGAACACTGAAGCTTTCTTT; CDR3: CASSLRPAPGVNTEAFF
D: -; J: TRBJ1-3; V: TRBV7-2; size: few; DNA: TGTGCCAGCAGCTTAGGCAGGGGTGGAAACACCATATATTTT; CDR3: CASSLGRGGNTIYF
D: -; J: TRBJ2-5; V: TRBV7-3; size: -; DNA: TGTGCCAGCAGTTCAGGGTTAGGGGAGACCCAGTACTTC; CDR3: CASSSGLGETQYF
D: -; J: TRBJ1-1; V: TRBV4-3; size: -; DNA: TGCGCCAGCAGCCAAGATCCCCAGGCGAACACTGAAGCTTTCTTT; CDR3: CASSQDPQANTEAFF
D: -; J: TRBJ1-2; V: TRBV7-9; size: -; DNA: TGTGCCAGCAGCTTAGGGACGGCGGACTATGGCTACACCTTC; CDR3: CASSLGTADYGYTF
D: -; J: TRBJ1-2; V: TRBV10-2; size: -; DNA: TGCGCCACGAACAGGGATGACTATGGCTACACCTTC; CDR3: CATNRDDYGYTF
D: TRBD1; J: TRBJ2-1; V: TRBV28; size: -; DNA: TGTGCCAGCAGTGGAGAGACAGGGGACGATGAGCAGTTCTTC; CDR3: CASSGETGDDEQFF
D: -; J: TRBJ1-4; V: TRBV7-2; size: -; DNA: TGTGCCAGCAGCTTAGGAGGGCACACTAATGAAAAACTGTTTTTT; CDR3: CASSLGGHTNEKLFF
D: TRBD2; J: TRBJ2-5; V: TRBV5-6; size: -; DNA: TGTGCCAGCAGCTTGGTAGGACTAGCGGCCCAAGGTACCCAGTACTTC; CDR3: CASSLVGLAAQGTQYF
D: -; J: TRBJ2-2; V: TRBV6-6; size: -; DNA: TGTGCCACCTTCGGCACCGGGGAGCTGTTTTTT; CDR3: CATFGTGELFF
D: TRBD1; J: TRBJ1-2; V: TRBV6-6; size: -; DNA: TGTGCCAGCAGTTACTCCGGGACAGGGGTCATCCGTGGCTACACCTTC; CDR3: CASSYSGTGVIRGYTF
D: -; J: TRBJ2-5; V: TRBV5-4; size: -; DNA: TGTGCCAGCAGCTCAGCGACTAGGAGGGAGACCCAGTACTTC; CDR3: CASSSATRRETQYF
D: TRBD2; J: TRBJ2-5; V: TRBV4-3; size: few; DNA: TGCGCCAGCAGCCGAGGGACTAGCGGGGGGGCAGAGACCCAGTACTTC; CDR3: CASSRGTSGGAETQYF
D: TRBD1; J: TRBJ1-2; V: TRBV11-2; size: -; DNA: TGTGCCAGCAGCTATACAGGGGGCGACTATGGCTACACCTTC; CDR3: CASSYTGGDYGYTF
D: -; J: TRBJ2-5; V: TRBV20-1; size: -; DNA: TGCAGTGCTGGAGCCCGGGAGACCCAGTACTTC; CDR3: CSAGARETQYF
D: -; J: TRBJ1-5; V: TRBV19; size: -; DNA: TGTGCCAGTAGTATCGTGTATAGCAATCAGCCCCAGCATTTT; CDR3: CASSIVYSNQPQHF
D: -; J: TRBJ1-1; V: TRBV7-9; size: -; DNA: TGTGCCAGCAGCCCCTCAAGAGTGGACACTGAAGCTTTCTTT; CDR3: CASSPSRVDTEAFF
D: -; J: TRBJ1-5; V: TRBV7-8; size: -; DNA: TGTGCCAGCAGCTTAGGGGGGCGGACCGATCAGCCCCAGCATTTT; CDR3: CASSLGGRTDQPQHF
D: TRBD1; J: TRBJ1-4; V: TRBV5-6; size: -; DNA: TGTGCCAGCAGCCCATTCGACAGGGCTCATCCGGAAAAACTGTTTTTT; CDR3: CASSPFDRAHPEKLFF
D: -; J: TRBJ1-2; V: TRBV28; size: -; DNA: TGTGCCAGCACCTCCCTGGTAGGACAACTTAACTATGGCTACACCTTC; CDR3: CASTSLVGQLNYGYTF
D: TRBD2; J: TRBJ2-1; V: TRBV9; size: -; DNA: TGTGCCAGCAGCGTAGTAGCGGGGTCCTACAATGAGCAGTTCTTC; CDR3: CASSVVAGSYNEQFF
D: -; J: TRBJ2-3; V: TRBV5-7; size: -; DNA: TGTGCCAGCAGCCACTCTCAGGTGGAGGGAGATACAGATACGCAGTATTTT; CDR3: CASSHSQVEGDTDTQYF
D: -; J: TRBJ1-2; V: TRBV6-5; size: -; DNA: TGTGCCAGCAGTCTTAAGCCCGACTATGGCTACACCTTC; CDR3: CASSLKPDYGYTF
D: -; J: TRBJ2-1; V: TRBV5-6; size: once; DNA: TGTGCCAGCACCCTAGTACTCCAGCCCAATGAGCAGTTCTTC; CDR3: CASTLVLQPNEQFF
D: TRBD1; J: TRBJ1-2; V: TRBV6-6; size: -; DNA: TGTGCCAGCAGTTACTCGCGGACAGGTGGGGATGGCTACACCTTC; CDR3: CASSYSRTGGDGYTF
D: TRBD2; J: TRBJ2-3; V: TRBV5-1; size: -; DNA: TGCGCCAGCAGCGCAGGGACTAGCGGGGGGATAGATACGCAGTATTTT; CDR3: CASSAGTSGGIDTQYF
D: -; J: TRBJ2-7; V: TRBV19; size: -; DNA: TGTGCCAGTAGTCCCATTTGGGGGTACTCCTACGAGCAGTACTTC; CDR3: CASSPIWGYSYEQYF
D: -; J: TRBJ1-6; V: TRBV18; size: -; DNA: TGTGCCAGCTCACCTGCGGGGGTAAGATCACCCCTCCACTTT; CDR3: CASSPAGVRSPLHF
D: -; J: TRBJ1-4; V: TRBV4-2; size: -; DNA: TGTGCCAGCAGCCAAGGAGGGCAGGGGACTAGTCGTGCAACTAATGAAAAACTGTTTTTT; CDR3: CASSQGGQGTSRATNEKLFF
D: -; J: TRBJ2-2; V: TRBV4-3; size: -; DNA: TGCGCCAGCAGCCAAGATTTGGGCAGGGTGAACGGGGAGCTGTTTTTT; CDR3: CASSQDLGRVNGELFF
D: TRBD1; J: TRBJ1-6; V: TRBV11-2; size: -; DNA: TGTGCCAGCAGCTTAGCTCGAGGGACAGGCCTCCACTTT; CDR3: CASSLARGTGLHF
D: TRBD2; J: TRBJ2-3; V: TRBV10-1; size: -; DNA: TGCGCCAGCAGTGAAGTAGGAATAGCGGGCTCAGATACGCAGTATTTT; CDR3: CASSEVGIAGSDTQYF
D: -; J: TRBJ1-2; V: TRBV7-8; size: -; DNA: TGTGCCAGCAGCTTAGCGGGTGGGAACTATGGCTACACCTTC; CDR3: CASSLAGGNYGYTF
D: -; J: TRBJ1-2; V: TRBV29-1; size: -; DNA: TGCAGCGTTGAAACTGGGGAAAGGTATGGCTACACCTTC; CDR3: CSVETGERYGYTF
D: -; J: TRBJ2-7; V: TRBV12-5; size: -; DNA: TGTGCTAGTGGCACCTACGAGCAGTACTTC; CDR3: CASGTYEQYF
D: -; J: TRBJ1-4; V: TRBV7-9; size: -; DNA: TGTGCCAGCAGCTTAGCGGCGGCCGCTAATGAAAAACTGTTTTTT; CDR3: CASSLAAAANEKLFF
D: TRBD1; J: TRBJ2-7; V: TRBV5-1; size: -; DNA: TGCGCCAGCAGCTTGCGGGGGACAGGCTACGAGCAGTACTTC; CDR3: CASSLRGTGYEQYF
D: -; J: TRBJ2-3; V: TRBV27; size: -; DNA: TGTGCCAGCAGTTTAGAGGCAGGCACGAGCACAGATACGCAGTATTTT; CDR3: CASSLEAGTSTDTQYF
D: -; J: TRBJ1-1; V: TRBV2; size: -; DNA: TGTGCCGGAGGGGACTCGAACACTGAAGCTTTCTTT; CDR3: CAGGDSNTEAFF
D: -; J: TRBJ1-5; V: TRBV5-8; size: -; DNA: TGTGCCAGCATTCGGGGCCGGGGGAGGAATCAGCCCCAGCATTTT; CDR3: CASIRGRGRNQPQHF
D: -; J: TRBJ2-5; V: TRBV9; size: few; DNA: TGTGCCAGCAGCGTAGTGCACAGCGATCAAGAGACCCAGTACTTC; CDR3: CASSVVHSDQETQYF
D: TRBD1; J: TRBJ1-1; V: TRBV11-2; size: -; DNA: TGTGCCAGCAGCCGAACCGGGGACAGCCCAGCTTTCTTT; CDR3: CASSRTGDSPAFF
D: -; J: TRBJ1-3; V: TRBV2; size: few; DNA: TGTGCCAGCAGTGAAACCCCGAGCTCTGGAAACACCATATATTTT; CDR3: CASSETPSSGNTIYF
D: -; J: TRBJ2-3; V: TRBV9; size: -; DNA: TGTGCCAGCAGCGTAGGACAGGCATTCACAGATACGCAGTATTTT; CDR3: CASSVGQAFTDTQYF
D: TRBD2; J: TRBJ2-5; V: TRBV7-6; size: -; DNA: TGTGCCAGCAGTCAAGGACTAGGCAGGCAAGAGACCCAGTACTTC; CDR3: CASSQGLGRQETQYF
D: -; J: TRBJ1-1; V: TRBV19; size: -; DNA: TGTGCCAGTAGTCCAGGGACTTTACCTTTCTTT; CDR3: CASSPGTLPFF
D: -; J: TRBJ2-1; V: TRBV4-2; size: -; DNA: TGTGCCAGCAGCCGCGACAGGGAGGGCTACAATGAGCAGTTCTTC; CDR3: CASSRDREGYNEQFF